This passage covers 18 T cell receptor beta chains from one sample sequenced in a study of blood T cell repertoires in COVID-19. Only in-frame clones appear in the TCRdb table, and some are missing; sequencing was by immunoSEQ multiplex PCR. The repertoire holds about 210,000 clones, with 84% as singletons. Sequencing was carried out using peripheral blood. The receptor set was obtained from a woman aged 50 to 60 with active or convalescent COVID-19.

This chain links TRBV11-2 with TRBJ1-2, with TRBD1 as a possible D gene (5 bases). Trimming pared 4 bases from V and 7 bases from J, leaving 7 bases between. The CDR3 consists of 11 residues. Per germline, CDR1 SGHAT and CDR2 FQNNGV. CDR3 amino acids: CASSWGSGYTF. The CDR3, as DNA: TGTGCCAGCAGCTGGGGCTCTGGCTACACCTTC.

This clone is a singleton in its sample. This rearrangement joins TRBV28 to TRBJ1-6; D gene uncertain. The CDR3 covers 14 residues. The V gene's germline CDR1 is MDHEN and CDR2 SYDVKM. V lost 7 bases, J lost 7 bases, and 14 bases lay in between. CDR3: CASIQGSKNSPLHF. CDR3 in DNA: TGTGCCAGCATCCAAGGGAGTAAGAATTCACCCCTCCACTTT.

Here the CDR3 reads CASSSGTGANEKLFF. DNA for the CDR3: TGTGCCAGCTCATCAGGGACAGGGGCTAATGAAAAACTGTTTTTT. This chain joins TRBV18 and TRBJ1-4, with 10 bases lining up with TRBD1. The CDR3 has 15 amino acids. Germline CDR1 reads KGHSH; CDR2 reads LQKENI. Losses at the gene ends were 5 bases for V and 3 bases for J; bases not matched to a gene: 3.

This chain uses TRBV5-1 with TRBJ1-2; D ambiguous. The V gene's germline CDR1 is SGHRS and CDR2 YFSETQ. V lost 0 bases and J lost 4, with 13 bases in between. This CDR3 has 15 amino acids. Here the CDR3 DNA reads TGCGCCAGCAGCTTGGATGGAGGAATGAGCTATGGCTACACCTTC. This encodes CASSLDGGMSYGYTF.

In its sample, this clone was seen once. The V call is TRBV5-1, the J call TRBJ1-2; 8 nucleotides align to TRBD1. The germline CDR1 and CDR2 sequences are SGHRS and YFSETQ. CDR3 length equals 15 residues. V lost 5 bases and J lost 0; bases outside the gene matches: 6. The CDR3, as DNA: TGCGCCAGCAGAAGACAGGGGTACTCTAACTATGGCTACACCTTC. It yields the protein CASRRQGYSNYGYTF. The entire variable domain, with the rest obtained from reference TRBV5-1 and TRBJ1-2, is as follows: KAGVTQTPRYLIKTRGQQVTLSCSPISGHRSVSWYQQTPGQGLQFLFEYFSETQRNKGNFPGRFSGRQFSNSRSEMNVSTLELGDSALYLCASRRQGYSNYGYTFGSGTRLTVV.

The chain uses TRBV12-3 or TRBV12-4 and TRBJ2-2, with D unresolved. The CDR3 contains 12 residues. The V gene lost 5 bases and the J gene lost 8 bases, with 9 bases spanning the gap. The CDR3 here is CASSPVKGELFF. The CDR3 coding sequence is TGTGCCAGCAGTCCGGTGAAAGGGGAGCTGTTTTTT.

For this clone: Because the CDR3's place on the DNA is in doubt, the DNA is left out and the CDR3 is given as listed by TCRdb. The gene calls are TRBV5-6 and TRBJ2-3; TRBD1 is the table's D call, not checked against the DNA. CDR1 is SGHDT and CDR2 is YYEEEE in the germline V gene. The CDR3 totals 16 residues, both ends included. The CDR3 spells CASSFQMSASTDTQYF.

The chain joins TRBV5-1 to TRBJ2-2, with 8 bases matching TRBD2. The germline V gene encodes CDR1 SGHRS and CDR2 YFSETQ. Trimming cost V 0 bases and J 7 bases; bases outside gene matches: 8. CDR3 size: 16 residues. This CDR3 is CASSLGAAGAVGELFF. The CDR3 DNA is TGCGCCAGCAGCTTGGGTGCAGCGGGAGCAGTCGGGGAGCTGTTTTTT. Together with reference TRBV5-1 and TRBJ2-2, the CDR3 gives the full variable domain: KAGVTQTPRYLIKTRGQQVTLSCSPISGHRSVSWYQQTPGQGLQFLFEYFSETQRNKGNFPGRFSGRQFSNSRSEMNVSTLELGDSALYLCASSLGAAGAVGELFFGEGSRLTVL.

The CDR3 reads CASSLVTAVSTDTQYF. In DNA form, the CDR3 reads TGTGCCAGCAGCTTGGTCACAGCGGTCAGCACAGATACGCAGTATTTT. V is TRBV5-4 and J is TRBJ2-3, with a tentative D call TRBD2 (5 bases). The germline V and J ends were trimmed by 0 bases and 0 bases, with 11 bases remaining between them. CDR3 size: 16 residues. CDR1 is SGHNT, CDR2 YYREEE, per germline (reference sequence).

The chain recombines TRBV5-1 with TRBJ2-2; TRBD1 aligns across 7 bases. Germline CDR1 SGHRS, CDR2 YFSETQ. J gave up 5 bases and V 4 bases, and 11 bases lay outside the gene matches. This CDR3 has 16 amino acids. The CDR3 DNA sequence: TGCGCCAGCAGCGAAGGACAGGCGTCGATTACCGGGGAGCTGTTTTTT. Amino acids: CASSEGQASITGELFF.

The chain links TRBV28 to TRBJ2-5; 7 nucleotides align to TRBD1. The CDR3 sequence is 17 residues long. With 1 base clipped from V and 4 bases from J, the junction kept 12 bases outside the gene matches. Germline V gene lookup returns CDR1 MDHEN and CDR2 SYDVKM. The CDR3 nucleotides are TGTGCCAGCAGTTTATTTTGGGGACAGTCTTTACGAGAGACCCAGTACTTC. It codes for CASSLFWGQSLRETQYF. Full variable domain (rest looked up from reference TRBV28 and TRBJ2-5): DVKVTQSSRYLVKRTGEKVFLECVQDMDHENMFWYRQDPGLGLRLIYFSYDVKMKEKGDIPEGYSVSREKKERFSLILESASTNQTSMYLCASSLFWGQSLRETQYFGPGTRLLVL.

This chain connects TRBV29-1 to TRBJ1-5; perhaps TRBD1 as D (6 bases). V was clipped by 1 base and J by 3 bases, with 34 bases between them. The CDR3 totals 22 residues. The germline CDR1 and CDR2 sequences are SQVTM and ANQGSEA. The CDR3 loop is CSVEAGLRTENGTTSDNQPQHF. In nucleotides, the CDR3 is TGCAGCGTTGAAGCCGGCCTACGGACAGAGAACGGGACCACCTCGGACAATCAGCCCCAGCATTTT.

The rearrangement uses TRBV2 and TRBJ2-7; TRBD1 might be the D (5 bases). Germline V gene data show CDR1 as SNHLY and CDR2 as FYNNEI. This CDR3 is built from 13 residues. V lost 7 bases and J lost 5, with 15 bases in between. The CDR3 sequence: CASNARARNEQYF. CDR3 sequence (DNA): TGTGCCAGCAATGCCAGGGCGCGTAACGAGCAGTACTTC.

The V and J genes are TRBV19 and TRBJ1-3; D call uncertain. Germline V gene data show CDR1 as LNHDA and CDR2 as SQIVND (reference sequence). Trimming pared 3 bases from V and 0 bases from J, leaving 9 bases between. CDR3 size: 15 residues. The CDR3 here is CASSIEWSSGNTIYF. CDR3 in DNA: TGTGCCAGTAGTATCGAGTGGAGCTCTGGAAACACCATATATTTT. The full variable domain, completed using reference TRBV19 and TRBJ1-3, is DGGITQSPKYLFRKEGQNVTLSCEQNLNHDAMYWYRQDPGQGLRLIYYSQIVNDFQKGDIAEGYSVSREKKESFPLTVTSAQKNPTAFYLCASSIEWSSGNTIYFGEGSWLTVV.

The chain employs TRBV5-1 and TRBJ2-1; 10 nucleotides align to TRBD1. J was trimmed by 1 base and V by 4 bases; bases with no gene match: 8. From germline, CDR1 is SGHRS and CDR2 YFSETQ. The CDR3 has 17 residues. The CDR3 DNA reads TGCGCCAGCAGCAGGCTGGGACAGGGGTTTTCCTACAATGAGCAGTTCTTC. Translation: CASSRLGQGFSYNEQFF.

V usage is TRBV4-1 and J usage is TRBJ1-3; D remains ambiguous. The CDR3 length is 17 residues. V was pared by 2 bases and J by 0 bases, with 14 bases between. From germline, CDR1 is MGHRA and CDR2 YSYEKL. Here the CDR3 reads CASSQNPHGSSGNTIYF. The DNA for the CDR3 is TGCGCCAGCAGCCAAAACCCGCACGGGAGCTCTGGAAACACCATATATTTT.

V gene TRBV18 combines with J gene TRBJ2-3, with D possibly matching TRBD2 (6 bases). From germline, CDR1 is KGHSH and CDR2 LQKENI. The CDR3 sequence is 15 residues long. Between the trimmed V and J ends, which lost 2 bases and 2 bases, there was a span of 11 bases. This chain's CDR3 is CASSPIQGLTDTQYF. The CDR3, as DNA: TGTGCCAGCTCACCAATTCAGGGACTCACAGATACGCAGTATTTT.

The CDR3 protein is CASSPPGPPDYTF. The CDR3 region has the DNA TGTGCCAGCAGTCCCCCGGGTCCACCTGACTACACCTTC. The chain uses TRBV28 and TRBJ1-2; no definite D call. The CDR3 has 13 amino acids. V dropped 5 bases and J dropped 10 bases, with 17 bases sitting between them. Germline CDR1 is MDHEN and CDR2 is SYDVKM.